What follows describes a single T cell receptor (beta chain). The antigen is unknown. Between the trimmed V and J ends, which lost 3 bases and 0 bases, there was a span of 9 bases. Per germline, CDR1 MNHEY and CDR2 SMNVEV (reference sequence). The CDR3 has 16 amino acids. This sample stems from a study of T cell responses to AZD1222 COVID-19 vaccine. Whole-study results and caveats: The study sampled repertoires only after the peak T cell response. Unmutated variant regions reportedly attract nearly half of all spike-specific TCRs.

Method: immunoSEQ multiplex PCR; TCRdb's copy keeps in-frame clones and lacks some. The sample has roughly 80,000 clones; 88% are singletons. This sequence was found in an adult in good health. Sample: peripheral blood, taken on day 0 of MenACWY control vaccination. V and J are TRBV27 and TRBJ1-6; D uncertain. The CDR3 spells CASSFSTHSYNSPLHF. The CDR3 region has the DNA TGTGCCAGCAGTTTTTCCACTCACTCCTATAATTCACCCCTCCACTTT.